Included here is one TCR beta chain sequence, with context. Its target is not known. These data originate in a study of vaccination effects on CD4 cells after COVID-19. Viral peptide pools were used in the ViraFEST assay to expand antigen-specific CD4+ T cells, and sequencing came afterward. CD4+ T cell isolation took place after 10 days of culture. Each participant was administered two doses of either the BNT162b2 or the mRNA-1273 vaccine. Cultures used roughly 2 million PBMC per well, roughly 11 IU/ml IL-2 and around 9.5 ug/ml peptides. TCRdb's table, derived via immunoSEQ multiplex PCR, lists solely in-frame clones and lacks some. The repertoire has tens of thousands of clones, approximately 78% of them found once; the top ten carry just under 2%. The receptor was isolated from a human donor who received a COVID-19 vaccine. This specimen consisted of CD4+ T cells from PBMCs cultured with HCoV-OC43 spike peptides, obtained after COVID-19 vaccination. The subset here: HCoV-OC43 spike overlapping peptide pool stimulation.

In nucleotides, the CDR3 is TGTGCCACCAGTGATTTCGGTAGAAACACAGATACGCAGTATTTT. This sequence encodes CATSDFGRNTDTQYF. The chain carries TRBV24-1 and TRBJ2-3; no clear D. CDR1 KGHDR and CDR2 SFDVKD come from the germline V gene. This CDR3 contains 15 residues. V was shortened by 1 base and J by 2 bases, with 9 bases between the two germline ends.